Below are 17 T cell receptor beta chains sequenced from a single sample in a study of shared clonotypes between healthy human individuals. TCRdb's table, derived via immunoSEQ multiplex PCR, lists solely in-frame clones and lacks some. The sample shows 950,000 to 1,300,000 clones, 65% to 75% of them seen only once. The sequenced sample consisted of memory CD4+ T cells sorted from blood. Subset given: CD45RA-negative fraction. These receptors originate from a man between 18 and 35 years old in good health.

The rearrangement uses TRBV5-1 and TRBJ2-1, with 9 bases matching TRBD2. The CDR3 covers 15 residues. The germline gives CDR1 SGHRS, CDR2 YFSETQ. V gave up 2 bases and J gave up 7 bases; unmatched junction bases: 7. In DNA form, the CDR3 reads TGCGCCAGCAGCTTTAGCGGGAGTGAGGCTAATGAGCAGTTCTTC. Protein sequence: CASSFSGSEANEQFF. Drawing the rest from reference TRBV5-1 and TRBJ2-1, the complete variable domain is KAGVTQTPRYLIKTRGQQVTLSCSPISGHRSVSWYQQTPGQGLQFLFEYFSETQRNKGNFPGRFSGRQFSNSRSEMNVSTLELGDSALYLCASSFSGSEANEQFFGPGTRLTVL.

The chain is built from TRBV18 and TRBJ1-1; no firm D call. This CDR3 spans 14 amino acids. Germline CDR1 and CDR2: KGHSH and LQKENI. Trimming removed 3 bases from V and 7 bases from J, with 15 bases in between. The CDR3 reads CASSPSGEKGEAFF. CDR3 in DNA: TGTGCCAGCTCACCTTCCGGAGAGAAAGGTGAAGCTTTCTTT.

J is TRBJ2-2 and V is TRBV6-1; D unclear. Germline CDR1 reads MNHNS; CDR2 reads SASEGT. The CDR3 consists of 14 residues. Trimming stripped 7 bases from V and 3 bases from J, with 12 bases between. The CDR3 here is CASNRAGDTGELFF. The CDR3 nucleotides are TGTGCCAGCAACCGCGCTGGGGACACCGGGGAGCTGTTTTTT.

V usage is TRBV10-3 and J usage is TRBJ2-7; D possibly corresponds to TRBD2 (5 bases). The ends were cut back, 0 bases at V and 2 bases at J, with 11 bases in the middle. CDR3 length: 15 amino acids. CDR1 and CDR2 from the germline V gene are ENHRY and SYGVKD. CDR3 loop: CAISESLTRTYEQYF. DNA for the CDR3: TGTGCCATCAGTGAGTCGTTAACTAGAACCTACGAGCAGTACTTC.

This chain uses TRBV11-2 with TRBJ1-4; no firm D call. CDR3 length: 16 residues. Trimming took 0 bases from V and 3 from J, leaving 11 bases between them. The germline V gene encodes CDR1 SGHAT and CDR2 FQNNGV. Written as DNA, the CDR3 is TGTGCCAGCAGCTTAGAGGGGAAGAAGGCTAATGAAAAACTGTTTTTT. Its protein is CASSLEGKKANEKLFF.

In its sample, this clone was seen a few times. Other DNA sequences of this sample code for an identical CDR3. This chain links TRBV5-1 with TRBJ2-7, with D perhaps matching TRBD1 (5 bases). The length of the CDR3 is 11 residues. Germline lookup yields CDR1 SGHRS and CDR2 YFSETQ. Trimming pared 0 bases from V and 7 bases from J, leaving 5 bases between. Here the CDR3 DNA reads TGCGCCAGCAGCTTGGAGGGGGAGCAGTACTTC. The encoded protein is CASSLEGEQYF.

The J gene is TRBJ2-5, the V gene TRBV5-5; 8 bases line up with TRBD2. V trimming: 4 bases; J trimming: 1 base; junction bases outside the gene matches: 9. The CDR3 consists of 16 residues. CDR1 SGHKS and CDR2 YYEKEE come from the germline V gene (reference sequence). The CDR3 spells CASSIDGTRGQETQYF. CDR3 nucleotides: TGTGCCAGCAGCATCGATGGGACTAGAGGCCAAGAGACCCAGTACTTC.

This CDR3 is CASSLSGGVVGEQYF. The CDR3 DNA reads as TGTGCCAGCAGTTTATCAGGAGGCGTCGTGGGGGAGCAGTACTTC. This chain uses TRBV27 with TRBJ2-7, with a tentative D call TRBD2 (5 bases). Germline loops: CDR1 MNHEY, CDR2 SMNVEV (reference sequence). This CDR3 is built from 15 residues. V shed 0 bases and J shed 7 bases, with 16 bases lying between them.

The chain recombines TRBV10-3 with TRBJ2-3; 8 positions agree with TRBD2. The CDR3 covers 12 residues. Germline loops: CDR1 ENHRY, CDR2 SYGVKD. V was clipped by 11 bases and J by 3 bases; unmatched bases: 4. This CDR3 reads CAAGGATDTQYF. The CDR3 DNA sequence: TGTGCCGCCGGGGGGGCTACAGATACGCAGTATTTT.

This chain joins TRBV7-9 and TRBJ2-7; D possibly corresponds to TRBD2 (6 bases). V was trimmed by 11 bases and J by 5 bases, leaving 16 bases between them. CDR1 is SEHNR, CDR2 FQNEAQ, per germline (reference sequence). This CDR3 region has 12 residues. CDR3 region: CAFPAGINEQYF. CDR3 in DNA: TGTGCCTTTCCGGCGGGGATCAACGAGCAGTACTTC.

The gene calls are TRBV5-1 and TRBJ1-2; D ambiguous. The V end lost 6 bases, the J end lost 0 bases, and 9 bases lay between the germline ends. The CDR3 loop spans 13 amino acids. CDR1 and CDR2 (germline): SGHRS, YFSETQ. The DNA for the CDR3 is TGCGCCAGCATGAGTGGGACTAACTATGGCTACACCTTC. Translation gives CASMSGTNYGYTF.

The sample holds a few counts of this clone. J is TRBJ2-5 and V is TRBV9; D remains ambiguous. V was trimmed by 0 bases and J by 2 bases, leaving 11 bases between them. Germline CDR1 is SGDLS and CDR2 is YYNGEE. The CDR3 covers 15 residues. The CDR3 protein is CASSVELDTQETQYF. In nucleotides, the CDR3 is TGTGCCAGCAGCGTAGAGCTAGATACTCAAGAGACCCAGTACTTC.

CDR3 residues: CASGFRLSETQYF. The CDR3 DNA sequence: TGTGCTAGTGGTTTTAGATTGTCGGAGACCCAGTACTTC. The chain links TRBV12-5 to TRBJ2-5; no clear D. Germline values: CDR1 LGHNT, CDR2 FRNRAP. The CDR3 sequence is 13 residues long. The germline V and J ends were trimmed by 3 bases and 5 bases, with 10 bases remaining between them. The whole variable domain, filled in from reference TRBV12-5 and TRBJ2-5, reads DARVTQTPRHKVTEMGQEVTMRCQPILGHNTVFWYRQTMMQGLELLAYFRNRAPLDDSGMPKDRFSAEMPDATLATLKIQPSEPRDSAVYFCASGFRLSETQYFGPGTRLLVL.

The chain has TRBV9 and TRBJ1-2; a possible D gene is TRBD1 (5 bases). The CDR3 loop spans 15 amino acids. The V end lost 0 bases, the J end lost 6 bases, and 15 bases lay between the germline ends. The germline CDR1 and CDR2 sequences are SGDLS and YYNGEE. The CDR3 region is CASSVAMGGVNGYTF. The CDR3 DNA follows: TGTGCCAGCAGCGTAGCAATGGGAGGGGTAAATGGCTACACCTTC. The full variable domain, in which reference TRBV9 and TRBJ1-2 provide the parts outside the CDR3, is DSGVTQTPKHLITATGQRVTLRCSPRSGDLSVYWYQQSLDQGLQFLIQYYNGEERAKGNILERFSAQQFPDLHSELNLSSLELGDSALYFCASSVAMGGVNGYTFGSGTRLTVV.

The chain recombines TRBV7-9 with TRBJ2-3; 9 bases agree with TRBD2. This CDR3 has 17 residues. Looked up from germline, CDR1 is SEHNR and CDR2 is FQNEAQ (reference sequence). With V trimmed by 3 bases and J by 3 bases, 10 bases remained unmatched. CDR3 sequence reads: CASSFGGRAYRTDTQYF. The CDR3 DNA reads TGTGCCAGCAGCTTCGGCGGGAGGGCCTATCGTACAGATACGCAGTATTTT.

A few counts support this clone. The CDR3 protein is CASSPARGAVETQYF. The CDR3 nucleotides read TGTGCCAGCAGTCCTGCGAGGGGAGCGGTGGAGACCCAGTACTTC. The gene calls are TRBV2 and TRBJ2-5; D may correspond to TRBD1 or TRBD2 (5 bases each). CDR1 and CDR2 from the germline V gene are SNHLY and FYNNEI. This CDR3 spans 15 amino acids. The ends were cut back, 5 bases at V and 5 bases at J, with 18 bases in the middle.

This clone was detected only a few times. The rearrangement joins TRBV7-9 to TRBJ1-5; D uncertain. The CDR3 totals 13 residues. CDR1 and CDR2 from the germline V gene are SEHNR and FQNEAQ (reference sequence). The V gene lost 4 bases and the J gene lost 3 bases, with 7 bases spanning the gap. This CDR3 is CASSSEYNQPQHF. Written as DNA, the CDR3 is TGTGCCAGCAGCTCCGAGTACAATCAGCCCCAGCATTTT. The full variable domain, completed using reference TRBV7-9 and TRBJ1-5, is DTGVSQNPRHKITKRGQNVTFRCDPISEHNRLYWYRQTLGQGPEFLTYFQNEAQLEKSRLLSDRFSAERPKGSFSTLEIQRTEQGDSAMYLCASSSEYNQPQHFGDGTRLSIL.